Detailed here is one T cell receptor (beta chain). The CDR3 sequence is 15 residues long. Per the germline V gene, CDR1 is KGHSH and CDR2 is LQKENI. Trimming removed 2 bases at V and 1 base at J, with 9 bases between. This entry belongs to a study of blood T cells in healthy people across ages. The use of a sample-barcoded 5' primer and a J-beta primer mix characterized a second PCR of about 7 to 12 cycles. TCRdb reanalysed the 5' RACE reads using MiXCR and keeps one entry per CDR3 protein. The data show about 670,000 distinct CDR3 sequences, with 52% seen just once and about 13% held by the top ten. Input material: blood. This sequence joins TRBV18 and TRBJ1-3; D perhaps matches TRBD1 (5 bases). The receptor's source is a woman at least 80 years old in good health. The DNA for the CDR3 is TGTGCCAGCTCACCAGGAGGGGAGTCTGGAAACACCATATATTTT. It yields the protein CASSPGGESGNTIYF.